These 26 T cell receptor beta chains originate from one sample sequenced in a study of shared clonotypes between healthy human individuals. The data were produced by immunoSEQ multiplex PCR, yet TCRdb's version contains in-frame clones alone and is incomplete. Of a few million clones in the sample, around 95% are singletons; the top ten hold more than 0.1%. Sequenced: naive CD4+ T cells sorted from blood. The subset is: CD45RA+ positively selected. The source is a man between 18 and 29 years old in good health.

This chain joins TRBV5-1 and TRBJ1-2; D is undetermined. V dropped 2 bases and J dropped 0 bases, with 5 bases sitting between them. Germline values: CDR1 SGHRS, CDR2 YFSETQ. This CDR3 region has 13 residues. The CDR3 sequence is CASSFAANYGYTF. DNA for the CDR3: TGCGCCAGCAGCTTCGCGGCTAACTATGGCTACACCTTC.

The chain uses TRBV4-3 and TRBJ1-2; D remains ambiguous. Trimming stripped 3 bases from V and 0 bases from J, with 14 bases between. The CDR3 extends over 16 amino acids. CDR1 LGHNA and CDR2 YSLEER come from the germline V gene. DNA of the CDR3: TGCGCCAGCAGCCAGGCTCGGGTGGACTCTAACTATGGCTACACCTTC. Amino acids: CASSQARVDSNYGYTF.

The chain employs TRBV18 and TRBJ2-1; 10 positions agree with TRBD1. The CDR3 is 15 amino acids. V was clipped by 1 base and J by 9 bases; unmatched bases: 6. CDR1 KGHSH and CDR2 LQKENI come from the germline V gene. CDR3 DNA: TGTGCCAGCTCACCACAGGGACAGGGGTTAGGTGAGCAGTTCTTC. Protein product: CASSPQGQGLGEQFF.

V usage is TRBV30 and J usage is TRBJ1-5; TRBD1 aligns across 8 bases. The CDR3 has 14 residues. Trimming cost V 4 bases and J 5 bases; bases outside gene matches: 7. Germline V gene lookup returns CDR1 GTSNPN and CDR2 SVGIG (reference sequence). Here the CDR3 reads CAWTTGQGDQPQHF. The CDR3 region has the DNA TGTGCCTGGACCACTGGACAGGGAGATCAGCCCCAGCATTTT.

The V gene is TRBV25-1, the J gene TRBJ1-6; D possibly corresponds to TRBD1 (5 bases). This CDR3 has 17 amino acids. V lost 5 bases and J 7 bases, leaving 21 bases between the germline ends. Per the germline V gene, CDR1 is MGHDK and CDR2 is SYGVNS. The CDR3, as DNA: TGTGCCAGCAGTCAAACTGGGACGGGAATCGGAAATTCACCCCTCCACTTT. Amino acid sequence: CASSQTGTGIGNSPLHF.

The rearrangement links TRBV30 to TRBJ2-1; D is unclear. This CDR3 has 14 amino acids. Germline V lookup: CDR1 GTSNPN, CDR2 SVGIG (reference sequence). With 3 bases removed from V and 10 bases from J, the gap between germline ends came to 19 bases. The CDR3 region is CAWRHYQLQDEQFF. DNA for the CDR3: TGTGCCTGGAGACACTACCAGCTACAAGACGAGCAGTTCTTC.

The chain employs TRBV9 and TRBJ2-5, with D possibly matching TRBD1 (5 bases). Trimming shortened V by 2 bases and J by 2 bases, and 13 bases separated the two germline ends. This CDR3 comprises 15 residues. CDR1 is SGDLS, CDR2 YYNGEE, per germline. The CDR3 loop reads CASSVLGRAQETQYF. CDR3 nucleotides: TGTGCCAGCAGCGTCCTGGGCAGGGCTCAAGAGACCCAGTACTTC.

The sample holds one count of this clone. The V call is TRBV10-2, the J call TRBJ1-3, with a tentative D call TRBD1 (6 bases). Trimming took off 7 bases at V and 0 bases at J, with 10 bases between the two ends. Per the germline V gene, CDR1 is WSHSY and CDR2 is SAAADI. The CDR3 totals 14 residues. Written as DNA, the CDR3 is TGCGCCAGCAAAGGACAGAACTCTGGAAACACCATATATTTT. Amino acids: CASKGQNSGNTIYF.

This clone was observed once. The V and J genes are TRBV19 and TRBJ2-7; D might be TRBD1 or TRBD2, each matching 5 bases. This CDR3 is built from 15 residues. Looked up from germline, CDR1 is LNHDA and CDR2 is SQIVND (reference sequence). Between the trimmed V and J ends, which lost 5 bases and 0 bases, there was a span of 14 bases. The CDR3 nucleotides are TGTGCCAGTAGTGCCCCTGGGACGGTCTCCTACGAGCAGTACTTC. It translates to CASSAPGTVSYEQYF.

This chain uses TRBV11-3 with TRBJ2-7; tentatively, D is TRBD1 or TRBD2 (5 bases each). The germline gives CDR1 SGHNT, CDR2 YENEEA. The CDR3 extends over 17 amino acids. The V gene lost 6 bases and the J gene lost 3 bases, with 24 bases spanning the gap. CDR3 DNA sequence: TGTGCCAGCAGTACCCTGGACCTAAGGGACCAAGACTACGAGCAGTACTTC. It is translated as CASSTLDLRDQDYEQYF.

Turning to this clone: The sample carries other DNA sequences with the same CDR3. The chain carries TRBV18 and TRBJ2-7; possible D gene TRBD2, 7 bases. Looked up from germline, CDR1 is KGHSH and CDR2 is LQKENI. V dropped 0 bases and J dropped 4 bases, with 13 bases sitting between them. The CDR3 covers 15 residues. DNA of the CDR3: TGTGCCAGCTCACCACCGTCGGGGGGCGGATACGAGCAGTACTTC. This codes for CASSPPSGGGYEQYF. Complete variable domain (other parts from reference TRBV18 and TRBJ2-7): NAGVMQNPRHLVRRRGQEARLRCSPMKGHSHVYWYRQLPEEGLKFMVYLQKENIIDESGMPKERFSAEFPKEGPSILRIQQVVRGDSAAYFCASSPPSGGGYEQYFGPGTRLTVT.

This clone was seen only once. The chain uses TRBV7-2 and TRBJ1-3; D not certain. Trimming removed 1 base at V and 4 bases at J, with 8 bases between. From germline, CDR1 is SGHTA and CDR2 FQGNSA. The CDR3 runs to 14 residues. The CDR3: CASSLVTIGNTIYF. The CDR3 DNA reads TGTGCCAGCAGCTTAGTAACGATAGGAAACACCATATATTTT. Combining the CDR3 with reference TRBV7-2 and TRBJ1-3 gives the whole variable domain GAGVSQSPSNKVTEKGKDVELRCDPISGHTALYWYRQSLGQGLEFLIYFQGNSAPDKSGLPSDRFSAERTGGSVSTLTIQRTQQEDSAVYLCASSLVTIGNTIYFGEGSWLTVV.

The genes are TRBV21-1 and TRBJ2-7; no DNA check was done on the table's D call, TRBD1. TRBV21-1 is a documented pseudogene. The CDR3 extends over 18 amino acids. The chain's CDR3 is CASSKKIPTPGTGAEQYF. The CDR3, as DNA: TGTGCCAGCAGCAAAAAAATCCCCACTCCAGGGACAGGGGCCGAGCAGTACTTC.

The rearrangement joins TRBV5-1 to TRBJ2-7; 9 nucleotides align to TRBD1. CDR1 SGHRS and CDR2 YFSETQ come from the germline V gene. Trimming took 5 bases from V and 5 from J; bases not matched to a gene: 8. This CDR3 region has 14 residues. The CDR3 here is CASSAGTGRHEQYF. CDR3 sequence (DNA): TGCGCCAGCAGTGCCGGGACAGGGCGCCACGAGCAGTACTTC.

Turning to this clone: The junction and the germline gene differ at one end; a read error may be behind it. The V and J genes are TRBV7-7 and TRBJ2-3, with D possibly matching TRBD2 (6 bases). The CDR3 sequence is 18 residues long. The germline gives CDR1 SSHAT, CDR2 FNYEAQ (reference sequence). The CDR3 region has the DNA TGTGCTAGCAGCTTAGCGCCTCCCGGGACTTACGGCACAGATACGCAGTATTTT. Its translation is CASSLAPPGTYGTDTQYF.

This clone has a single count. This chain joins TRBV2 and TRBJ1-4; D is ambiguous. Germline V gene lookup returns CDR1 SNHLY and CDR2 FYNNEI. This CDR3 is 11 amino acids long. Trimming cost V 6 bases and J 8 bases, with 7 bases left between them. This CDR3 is CASRRQEKLFF. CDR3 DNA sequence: TGTGCCAGCAGGCGTCAGGAAAAACTGTTTTTT.

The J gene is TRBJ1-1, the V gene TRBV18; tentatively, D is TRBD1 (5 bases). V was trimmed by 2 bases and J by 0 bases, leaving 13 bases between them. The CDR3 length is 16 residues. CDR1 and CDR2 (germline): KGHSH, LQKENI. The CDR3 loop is CASSPRGGPMNTEAFF. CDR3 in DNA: TGTGCCAGCTCACCAAGGGGAGGACCCATGAACACTGAAGCTTTCTTT.

CDR3 nucleotide sequence: TGTGCCAGCAGCCTCCCTGGGACAGTGATCTATGGCTACACCTTC. As protein: CASSLPGTVIYGYTF. The V and J genes are TRBV7-9 and TRBJ1-2; 7 positions agree with TRBD1. J was trimmed by 4 bases and V by 5 bases; bases with no gene match: 10. In germline, CDR1 is SEHNR, CDR2 FQNEAQ (reference sequence). CDR3 size: 15 residues. Together with reference TRBV7-9 and TRBJ1-2, the CDR3 gives the full variable domain: DTGVSQNPRHKITKRGQNVTFRCDPISEHNRLYWYRQTLGQGPEFLTYFQNEAQLEKSRLLSDRFSAERPKGSFSTLEIQRTEQGDSAMYLCASSLPGTVIYGYTFGSGTRLTVV.

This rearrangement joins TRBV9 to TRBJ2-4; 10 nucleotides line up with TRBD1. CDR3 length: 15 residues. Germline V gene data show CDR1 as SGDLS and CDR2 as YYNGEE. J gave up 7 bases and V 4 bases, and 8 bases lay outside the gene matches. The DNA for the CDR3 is TGTGCCAGCAGCCCCGGGACAGGGGAGAGGAACATTCAGTACTTC. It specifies CASSPGTGERNIQYF.

In DNA form, the CDR3 reads TGTGCCTCCTTGACACAGTACCAAGAGACCCAGTACTTC. It specifies CASLTQYQETQYF. V gene TRBV30 combines with J gene TRBJ2-5; D remains unclear. V was clipped by 7 bases and J by 0 bases, with 12 bases between them. There are 13 residues in the CDR3. Germline CDR1 GTSNPN, CDR2 SVGIG (reference sequence).

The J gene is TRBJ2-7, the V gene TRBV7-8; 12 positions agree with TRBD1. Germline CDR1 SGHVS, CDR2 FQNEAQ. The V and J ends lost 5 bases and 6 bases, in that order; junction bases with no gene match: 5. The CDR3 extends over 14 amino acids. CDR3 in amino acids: CASSEGDRGREQYF. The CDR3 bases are TGTGCCAGCAGCGAAGGGGACAGGGGGCGCGAGCAGTACTTC.

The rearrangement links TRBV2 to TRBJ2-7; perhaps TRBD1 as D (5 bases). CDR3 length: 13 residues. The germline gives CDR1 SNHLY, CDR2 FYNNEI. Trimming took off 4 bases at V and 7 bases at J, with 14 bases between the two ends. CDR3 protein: CASSVTAQGEQYF. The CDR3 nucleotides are TGTGCCAGCAGTGTGACAGCGCAAGGGGAGCAGTACTTC.

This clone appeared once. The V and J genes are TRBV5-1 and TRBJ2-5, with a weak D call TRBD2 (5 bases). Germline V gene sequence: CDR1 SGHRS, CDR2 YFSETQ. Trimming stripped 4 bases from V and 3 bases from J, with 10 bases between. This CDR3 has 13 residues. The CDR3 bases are TGCGCCAGCAGCGGCGGGCCTGAAGAGACCCAGTACTTC. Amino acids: CASSGGPEETQYF.

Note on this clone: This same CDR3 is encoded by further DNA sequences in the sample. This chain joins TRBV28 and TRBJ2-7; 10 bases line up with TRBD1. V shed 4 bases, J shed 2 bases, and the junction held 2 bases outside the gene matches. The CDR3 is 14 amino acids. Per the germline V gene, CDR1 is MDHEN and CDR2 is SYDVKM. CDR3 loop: CASSWTGGPYEQYF. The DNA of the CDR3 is TGTGCCAGCAGTTGGACAGGGGGGCCCTACGAGCAGTACTTC. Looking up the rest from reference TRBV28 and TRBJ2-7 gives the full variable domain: DVKVTQSSRYLVKRTGEKVFLECVQDMDHENMFWYRQDPGLGLRLIYFSYDVKMKEKGDIPEGYSVSREKKERFSLILESASTNQTSMYLCASSWTGGPYEQYFGPGTRLTVT.

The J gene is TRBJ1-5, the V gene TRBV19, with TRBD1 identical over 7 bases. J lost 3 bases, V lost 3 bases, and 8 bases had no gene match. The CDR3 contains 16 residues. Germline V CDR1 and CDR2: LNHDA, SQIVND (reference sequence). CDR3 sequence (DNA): TGTGCCAGTAGTATTGTGCCGGGACAGTCCAATCAGCCCCAGCATTTT. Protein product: CASSIVPGQSNQPQHF.

The CDR3 DNA reads as TGTGCCAGCAGTGAAGGGAGAGGCACAACTAATGAAAAACTGTTTTTT. Protein sequence: CASSEGRGTTNEKLFF. The V call is TRBV6-1, the J call TRBJ1-4; D remains ambiguous. CDR1 and CDR2 from the germline V gene are MNHNS and SASEGT. This CDR3 is built from 16 residues. V lost 1 base to trimming and J lost 0 bases, with 9 bases between them.